The table lists the clone carrying this T cell receptor beta chain with a count of one. The antigen remains undetermined. This entry is derived from a study of shared clonotypes between healthy human individuals. The study, taken as a whole, reports: An anticipated effect of sequencing depth on clonotype sharing among donors was recognized.

Clones were read by immunoSEQ multiplex PCR, and TCRdb kept only the in-frame ones, dropping some. In the table there are some 2,000,000 clones, over 85% of which are singletons. Splitting the CD4+ cells yielded a CD45RA+ naive subset and a CD45RA-negative memory subset. The CDR3 length is 14 residues. Trimming took 3 bases from V and 4 from J, leaving 12 bases between them. Germline V gene data show CDR1 as MNHNS and CDR2 as SASEGT. V and J are TRBV6-1 and TRBJ1-1, with D possibly TRBD1 on 6 matching bases. This clonotype was sampled from a young man in good health. The source material was naive CD4+ T cells sorted from blood. Subset specified: CD45RA+ positively selected. The CDR3 loop is CASSESQGVTEAFF. The CDR3, as DNA: TGTGCCAGCAGTGAGTCACAGGGAGTCACTGAAGCTTTCTTT.